These 10 T cell receptor beta chains came from one sample sequenced in a study of blood T cell repertoires in COVID-19. The method was immunoSEQ multiplex PCR; TCRdb's version includes in-frame clones alone and lacks a portion of them. Of about 180,000 clones listed, roughly 82% are singletons. Sequences were obtained from PBMCs or T cells enriched from blood (not recorded which). The receptors derive from a man aged 50-60 years who had recovered from COVID-19.

The chain recombines TRBV7-6 with TRBJ2-5; D is possibly TRBD2 (6 bases). Trimming pared 5 bases from V and 3 bases from J, leaving 10 bases between. Germline CDR1 is SGHVS and CDR2 is FNYEAQ. The CDR3 length is 13 residues. The CDR3 DNA is TGTGCCAGCAGCATTAGCGGCAAAGAGACCCAGTACTTC. Its translation: CASSISGKETQYF.

This clone was counted only a few times. The V and J genes are TRBV6-2 or TRBV6-3 and TRBJ1-5; 7 positions match TRBD1. This CDR3 comprises 18 residues. Trimming took 2 bases from V and 2 from J; bases not matched to a gene: 12. Germline V gives CDR1 MNHEY, CDR2 SVGEGT. The CDR3 DNA sequence: TGTGCCAGCAGTTACCCGATGCAGGGGGTTCGTGGCAATCAGCCCCAGCATTTT. Its translation is CASSYPMQGVRGNQPQHF.

The J gene is TRBJ2-2, the V gene TRBV5-1; 7 bases match TRBD2. Germline CDR1 SGHRS, CDR2 YFSETQ. The CDR3 runs 15 residues. V lost 4 bases to trimming and J lost 3 bases; unmatched junction nucleotides: 6. The CDR3 is CASSIRLADTGELFF. In DNA, the CDR3 is TGCGCCAGCAGCATAAGACTAGCAGACACCGGGGAGCTGTTTTTT.

The chain recombines TRBV5-6 with TRBJ1-1; TRBD1 matches at 7 bases. This CDR3 spans 17 amino acids. The junction had 13 bases not matched to a gene; V was cut back by 5 bases and J by 0 bases. Germline CDR1 SGHDT, CDR2 YYEEEE. CDR3 coding DNA: TGTGCCAGCAGACAGACTCCGGGACAGTTCATGAACACTGAAGCTTTCTTT. Translating it yields CASRQTPGQFMNTEAFF.

This clone was observed a handful of times. The genes are TRBV6-5 and TRBJ1-2; 7 bases fit TRBD1. CDR3 length: 15 residues. V dropped 5 bases and J dropped 2; count of bases not matched to a gene: 8. The germline CDR1 and CDR2 sequences are MNHEY and SVGAGI. The CDR3 loop is CASSLGQAGNYGYTF. CDR3 in DNA: TGTGCCAGCAGTCTTGGACAGGCCGGAAACTATGGCTACACCTTC.

The gene calls are TRBV9 and TRBJ2-3; 10 bases agree with TRBD2. V trimming: 2 bases; J trimming: 2 bases; junction bases outside the gene matches: 5. CDR3 size: 16 residues. From germline, CDR1 is SGDLS and CDR2 YYNGEE. This CDR3 is CASSVSSGGTTDTQYF. CDR3 nucleotide sequence: TGTGCCAGCAGCGTTAGTAGCGGGGGGACCACAGATACGCAGTATTTT. Together with reference TRBV9 and TRBJ2-3, the CDR3 gives the full variable domain: DSGVTQTPKHLITATGQRVTLRCSPRSGDLSVYWYQQSLDQGLQFLIQYYNGEERAKGNILERFSAQQFPDLHSELNLSSLELGDSALYFCASSVSSGGTTDTQYFGPGTRLTVL.

This rearrangement joins TRBV30 to TRBJ1-1, with 8 positions matching TRBD1. The V gene end was trimmed by 3 bases and the J gene end by 2 bases; junction bases not matched to a gene: 5. Germline values: CDR1 GTSNPN, CDR2 SVGIG (reference sequence). This CDR3 is built from 14 residues. For the CDR3, the DNA is TGTGCCTGGAGCGGGACAGGCTTAAACACTGAAGCTTTCTTT. This translates into CAWSGTGLNTEAFF.

J is TRBJ2-6 and V is TRBV5-1, with D possibly matching TRBD1 (5 bases). Germline CDR1 SGHRS, CDR2 YFSETQ. This CDR3 is 16 amino acids long. Trimming took 3 bases from V and 1 from J, leaving 11 bases between them. In DNA form, the CDR3 reads TGCGCCAGCAGCTGGATGCAGGGATCTGGGGCCAACGTCCTGACTTTC. This gives the protein CASSWMQGSGANVLTF.

A few counts support this clone. The gene calls are TRBV5-5 and TRBJ1-1; 8 bases fit TRBD1. This CDR3 is built from 17 residues. In germline, CDR1 is SGHKS, CDR2 YYEKEE (reference sequence). Unmatched junction bases numbered 14, after V lost 1 base and J lost 6 bases. The CDR3 is CASSLQTGVGVSAEAFF. CDR3 DNA sequence: TGTGCCAGCAGCTTGCAGACAGGGGTCGGTGTTTCCGCTGAAGCTTTCTTT.

This chain joins TRBV18 and TRBJ2-3, with TRBD2 identical over 8 bases. The CDR3 loop spans 15 amino acids. Trimming at V came to 5 bases and at J to 1 base, leaving 5 bases not matched to a gene. From germline, CDR1 is KGHSH and CDR2 LQKENI. CDR3 coding DNA: TGTGCCAGCTCAGGGAGAGCGGGGGGCACAGATACGCAGTATTTT. It is translated as CASSGRAGGTDTQYF.